These 18 T cell receptor beta chains originate from one sample sequenced in a study of cytomegalovirus exposure and HLA in healthy donors. Assay: immunoSEQ multiplex PCR; the TCRdb copy retains only in-frame clones and omits some. The sample has about 270,000 clones; 86% are singletons. Sequenced sample: PBMCs. The receptor set was obtained from a young woman in good health and CMV-seronegative.

The chain carries TRBV7-9 and TRBJ2-3, with 8 bases fitting TRBD2. The V segment lost 2 bases and the J segment 2 bases; nucleotides outside the gene matches: 3. Germline assignment: CDR1 SEHNR and CDR2 FQNEAQ (reference sequence). The CDR3 is made up of 15 amino acids. CDR3 region: CASSLFGGATDTQYF. The CDR3 DNA sequence: TGTGCCAGCAGCTTATTCGGGGGGGCCACAGATACGCAGTATTTT.

CDR3 sequence: CASSSPGQGTEEQYF. The CDR3 coding sequence is TGTGCCAGCAGTTCGCCGGGACAGGGAACTGAGGAGCAGTACTTC. The J gene is TRBJ2-7, the V gene TRBV6-1; 9 bases match TRBD1. Germline V lookup: CDR1 MNHNS, CDR2 SASEGT. This CDR3 has 15 amino acids. The V segment lost 5 bases and the J segment 7 bases; nucleotides outside the gene matches: 12.

The J gene is TRBJ2-3, the V gene TRBV7-7; TRBD2 agrees at 15 bases. The CDR3 loop spans 17 amino acids. The trim removed 5 bases at V and 3 bases at J, leaving 6 bases unmatched. Germline V gene lookup returns CDR1 SSHAT and CDR2 FNYEAQ (reference sequence). Here the CDR3 reads CASSQTGLAGGTDTQYF. The CDR3 region has the DNA TGTGCCAGCAGCCAGACCGGACTAGCGGGAGGGACAGATACGCAGTATTTT. Based on the CDR3 plus reference TRBV7-7 and TRBJ2-3, the full variable domain is GAGVSQSPRYKVTKRGQDVTLRCDPISSHATLYWYQQALGQGPEFLTYFNYEAQPDKSGLPSDRFSAERPEGSISTLTIQRTEQRDSAMYRCASSQTGLAGGTDTQYFGPGTRLTVL.

The chain is built from TRBV11-2 and TRBJ2-1; D not certain. Trimming pared 1 base from V and 2 bases from J, leaving 9 bases between. This CDR3 is 15 amino acids long. Germline loops: CDR1 SGHAT, CDR2 FQNNGV. The CDR3 nucleotides read TGTGCCAGCAGCTTAGGGTTAGGAGCCTACAATGAGCAGTTCTTC. Protein: CASSLGLGAYNEQFF. Complete variable domain (other parts from reference TRBV11-2 and TRBJ2-1): EAGVAQSPRYKIIEKRQSVAFWCNPISGHATLYWYQQILGQGPKLLIQFQNNGVVDDSQLPKDRFSAERLKGVDSTLKIQPAKLEDSAVYLCASSLGLGAYNEQFFGPGTRLTVL.

The chain is built from TRBV30 and TRBJ1-3; 12 bases map to TRBD1. The CDR3 spans 16 residues. Looked up from germline, CDR1 is GTSNPN and CDR2 is SVGIG (reference sequence). V lost 3 bases to trimming and J lost 4 bases; unmatched junction nucleotides: 7. The CDR3 loop reads CAWSWGQGAKGNTIYF. The CDR3, as DNA: TGTGCCTGGAGCTGGGGACAGGGGGCGAAAGGAAACACCATATATTTT.

The rearrangement links TRBV14 to TRBJ2-5; tentatively, D is TRBD1 (7 bases). The germline V and J ends were trimmed by 0 bases and 2 bases, with 10 bases remaining between them. The germline V gene encodes CDR1 SGHDN and CDR2 FVKESK. The CDR3 is 15 residues long. The CDR3 loop reads CASSQDRGEQETQYF. CDR3 nucleotides: TGTGCCAGCAGCCAAGACAGGGGGGAACAAGAGACCCAGTACTTC.

This clone was recorded a few times. The rearrangement uses TRBV4-1 and TRBJ1-5; TRBD1 aligns across 7 bases. The CDR3 sequence is 15 residues long. The V segment lost 2 bases and the J segment 6 bases; nucleotides outside the gene matches: 7. CDR1 and CDR2 from the germline V gene are MGHRA and YSYEKL. Written as DNA, the CDR3 is TGCGCCAGCAGCCAATTGGGACAGATGGGTCAGCCCCAGCATTTT. It codes for CASSQLGQMGQPQHF.

On this clone itself: This sample includes further DNA sequences coding for the same CDR3. The chain employs TRBV25-1 and TRBJ1-2; the D is unclear. V gave up 2 bases and J gave up 5 bases, with 6 bases separating them. Germline V gene lookup returns CDR1 MGHDK and CDR2 SYGVNS. The CDR3 consists of 12 residues. The CDR3 bases are TGTGCCAGCAGTGAAGGGCCTTATGGCTACACCTTC. It translates to CASSEGPYGYTF.

The CDR3 region has the DNA TGTGCCAGCAGCCCCGTGGGGGGAATACAAGAGACCCAGTACTTC. Translation gives CASSPVGGIQETQYF. The rearrangement joins TRBV9 to TRBJ2-5; possibly TRBD2 for D (6 bases). The CDR3 has 15 amino acids. V gave up 4 bases and J gave up 2 bases, with 15 bases separating them. The V gene's germline CDR1 is SGDLS and CDR2 YYNGEE.

This chain joins TRBV5-1 and TRBJ2-2, with TRBD1 matching 8 bases. Germline V gene sequence: CDR1 SGHRS, CDR2 YFSETQ. CDR3 length equals 14 residues. V gave up 3 bases and J gave up 6 bases; unmatched junction bases: 4. The CDR3 DNA is TGCGCCAGCAGCTATGGACAGGGACCCGGGGAGCTGTTTTTT. Residues: CASSYGQGPGELFF.

The V and J genes are TRBV7-2 and TRBJ2-1, with 13 bases matching TRBD2. The trim removed 5 bases at V and 15 bases at J, leaving 10 bases unmatched. This CDR3 is built from 14 residues. Germline lookup yields CDR1 SGHTA and CDR2 FQGNSA. In DNA form, the CDR3 reads TGTGCCAGCAGCCGGACTAGCGGGGGCCCACCGGGGTTCTTC. Encoded protein: CASSRTSGGPPGFF.

In nucleotides, the CDR3 is TGTGCCAGCAGCTTGGTGGGGGCAGGGGGCGGGAAAGCTTTCTTT. It yields the protein CASSLVGAGGGKAFF. This chain uses TRBV5-4 with TRBJ1-1; 8 bases are shared with TRBD1. This CDR3 is built from 15 residues. Trimming removed 0 bases from V and 9 bases from J; junction bases left unmatched: 10. Germline assignment: CDR1 SGHNT and CDR2 YYREEE (reference sequence).

J is TRBJ2-1 and V is TRBV5-1; 9 bases fit TRBD2. Germline CDR1 reads SGHRS; CDR2 reads YFSETQ. V dropped 4 bases and J dropped 6; count of bases not matched to a gene: 8. The CDR3 is 15 amino acids. CDR3 nucleotides: TGCGCCAGCAGCCTGTTAGCGGGAGTCGGCAATGAGCAGTTCTTC. It encodes CASSLLAGVGNEQFF.

The gene calls are TRBV7-6 and TRBJ2-1; possibly TRBD2 for D (6 bases). With 2 bases removed from V and 10 bases from J, the gap between germline ends came to 9 bases. Germline V lookup: CDR1 SGHVS, CDR2 FNYEAQ. The CDR3 spans 12 residues. Written as DNA, the CDR3 is TGTGCCAGCAGCTTATATCGGGGGGAGCAGTTCTTC. This encodes CASSLYRGEQFF.

The gene calls are TRBV5-1 and TRBJ2-3; D remains unclear. The CDR3 has 14 amino acids. With 0 bases removed from V and 4 bases from J, the gap between germline ends came to 9 bases. In germline, CDR1 is SGHRS, CDR2 YFSETQ. CDR3 residues: CASSLGLDADTQYF. The CDR3 coding sequence is TGCGCCAGCAGCTTGGGCCTAGACGCAGATACGCAGTATTTT.

This clone was seen more than once but under ten times. This chain uses TRBV11-2 with TRBJ1-5, with D tentatively TRBD1 (6 bases). V was pared by 5 bases and J by 4 bases, with 12 bases between. The germline V gene has CDR1 SGHAT and CDR2 FQNNGV. The CDR3 totals 14 residues. DNA for the CDR3: TGTGCCAGCAGCCAAAACAGGGTAAATCAGCCCCAGCATTTT. It specifies CASSQNRVNQPQHF.

J is TRBJ1-1 and V is TRBV18; 9 positions match TRBD1. The CDR3 runs 14 residues. V trimming: 3 bases; J trimming: 6 bases; junction bases outside the gene matches: 5. Germline CDR1 and CDR2: KGHSH and LQKENI. The CDR3, as DNA: TGTGCCAGCTCACCGCCGGACAGGGGAGCTGAAGCTTTCTTT. Translated: CASSPPDRGAEAFF. The full variable domain, rest sourced from reference TRBV18 and TRBJ1-1, is NAGVMQNPRHLVRRRGQEARLRCSPMKGHSHVYWYRQLPEEGLKFMVYLQKENIIDESGMPKERFSAEFPKEGPSILRIQQVVRGDSAAYFCASSPPDRGAEAFFGQGTRLTVV.

The chain carries TRBV7-3 and TRBJ1-5; D gene uncertain. CDR3 length: 13 amino acids. Germline V lookup: CDR1 SGHTA, CDR2 FQGTGA. V was trimmed by 0 bases and J by 6 bases, leaving 6 bases between them. The CDR3 coding sequence is TGTGCCAGCAGCTTAACGTCCGGTCAGCCCCAGCATTTT. It codes for CASSLTSGQPQHF.